One sample yielded the 8 T cell receptor beta chains listed below, sequenced in a study of CD8 T cells in Susac syndrome. The RNA input was roughly 0.5 to 1 ug, and it was reverse transcribed with random hexamers. Via MiXCR, TCRdb re-called the immunoSEQ multiplex PCR reads, giving one row per CDR3 protein. The sample lists 200,000 to 250,000 distinct CDR3 sequences, about 94% occurring once. Sequencing was carried out using CD4+ T cells from PBMCs. The receptors were sampled from a human donor with Susac syndrome.

J is TRBJ2-3 and V is TRBV7-2; 8 positions match TRBD2. V was clipped by 6 bases and J by 4 bases; unmatched bases: 6. The CDR3 has 14 residues. Germline CDR1 is SGHTA and CDR2 is FQGNSA. The CDR3 sequence is CASRVAGRPDTQYF. CDR3 nucleotide sequence: TGTGCCAGCAGGGTAGCGGGGAGACCAGATACGCAGTATTTT.

The chain recombines TRBV5-4 with TRBJ2-3, with TRBD1 matching over 10 bases. Looked up from germline, CDR1 is SGHNT and CDR2 is YYREEE (reference sequence). The V and J ends lost 3 bases and 6 bases, in that order; junction bases with no gene match: 10. The CDR3 runs 16 residues. The CDR3 spells CASSSPGQGSEDTQYF. CDR3 bases: TGTGCCAGCAGCTCACCGGGACAGGGGTCGGAGGATACGCAGTATTTT.

This clonotype has a single count. The chain uses TRBV7-2 and TRBJ1-4, with 7 nucleotides matching TRBD1. Germline trimming cut 6 bases from V and 5 bases from J; bases unmatched to any gene: 6. The CDR3 extends over 14 amino acids. Per the germline V gene, CDR1 is SGHTA and CDR2 is FQGNSA. The CDR3 DNA follows: TGTGCCAGCAGTCGGGGACAGACAAATGAAAAACTGTTTTTT. This codes for CASSRGQTNEKLFF.

The chain joins TRBV29-1 to TRBJ1-1; possible D gene TRBD1, 6 bases. Per the germline V gene, CDR1 is SQVTM and CDR2 is ANQGSEA. This CDR3 is built from 17 residues. V lost 5 bases to trimming and J lost 5 bases, with 27 bases between them. CDR3 sequence: CSVRNVPGTSVGTEAFF. CDR3 bases: TGCAGCGTTCGTAACGTCCCCGGGACATCCGTAGGGACTGAAGCTTTCTTT. The full variable domain, its missing parts supplied by reference TRBV29-1 and TRBJ1-1, is SAVISQKPSRDICQRGTSLTIQCQVDSQVTMMFWYRQQPGQSLTLIATANQGSEATYESGFVIDKFPISRPNLTFSTLTVSNMSPEDSSIYLCSVRNVPGTSVGTEAFFGQGTRLTVV.

This chain joins TRBV20-1 and TRBJ1-2, with no clear D. This CDR3 is 14 amino acids long. Germline V gene lookup returns CDR1 DFQATT and CDR2 SNEGSKA (reference sequence). V lost 6 bases and J 13 bases, leaving 27 bases between the germline ends. Here the CDR3 reads CSATDRTGIESCTF. The CDR3 coding sequence is TGCAGTGCCACAGACCGCACGGGGATTGAATCGTGCACCTTC.

The chain couples TRBV6-2 or TRBV6-3 to TRBJ2-7, with TRBD1 identical over 10 bases. V lost 6 bases, J lost 1 base, and 9 bases stayed unmatched. The germline CDR1 and CDR2 sequences are MNHEY and SVGEGT. CDR3 length: 16 residues. CDR3 nucleotides: TGTGCCAGCAGACGCCACGGGACAGGGGAATCCTACGAGCAGTACTTC. This gives the protein CASRRHGTGESYEQYF.

CDR3 DNA sequence: TGTGCCTGGAGTGTAGGAAAGCCCCAGCATTTT. Its translation: CAWSVGKPQHF. The chain has TRBV30 and TRBJ1-5; D gene uncertain. This CDR3 spans 11 amino acids. Germline V CDR1 and CDR2: GTSNPN, SVGIG (reference sequence). The V end lost 0 bases, the J end lost 8 bases, and 5 bases lay between the germline ends.

The V and J genes are TRBV19 and TRBJ2-1; 14 nucleotides line up with TRBD2. Trimming removed 4 bases from V and 4 bases from J; junction bases left unmatched: 9. The CDR3 runs 18 residues. Germline CDR1 is LNHDA and CDR2 is SQIVND (reference sequence). The CDR3 DNA reads TGTGCCAGTAGTAAGGTTCCAGGGACTAGCGGGGGATACAATGAGCAGTTCTTC. Protein: CASSKVPGTSGGYNEQFF.